The T cell receptor beta chain under discussion was sequenced for a study of OX40 agonist ivuxolimab in advanced cancers. Study-level information: People who had prior anti-PD-1, anti-PD-L1 or anti-CTLA-4 therapy could take part, and around 39% had some. Study results and caveats: Clonal expansion in partial responders at 0.1-3.0 mg/kg ranked among the lowest.

Measured with immunoSEQ multiplex PCR; TCRdb has only the in-frame clones, and not every one. The table shows about 82,000 clones, with about 86% occurring only once. Deletions cut 4 bases from V and 7 bases from J, with 10 bases between. CDR1 and CDR2 (germline): MNHNY, SVGAGI (reference sequence). This CDR3 has 12 residues. Details on this clone: Its antigen is not identified.

This TCR derives from an adult with an advanced solid tumor such as melanoma, head and neck, liver or kidney cancer. This chain connects TRBV6-6 to TRBJ1-1; D gene ambiguous. The sample was CD4+ or CD8+ T cells sorted from blood, taken in a trial of the OX40 agonist ivuxolimab. Written as DNA, the CDR3 is TGTGCCAGCAGTTCCATTCGGGATGAAGCTTTCTTT. Its translation: CASSSIRDEAFF.